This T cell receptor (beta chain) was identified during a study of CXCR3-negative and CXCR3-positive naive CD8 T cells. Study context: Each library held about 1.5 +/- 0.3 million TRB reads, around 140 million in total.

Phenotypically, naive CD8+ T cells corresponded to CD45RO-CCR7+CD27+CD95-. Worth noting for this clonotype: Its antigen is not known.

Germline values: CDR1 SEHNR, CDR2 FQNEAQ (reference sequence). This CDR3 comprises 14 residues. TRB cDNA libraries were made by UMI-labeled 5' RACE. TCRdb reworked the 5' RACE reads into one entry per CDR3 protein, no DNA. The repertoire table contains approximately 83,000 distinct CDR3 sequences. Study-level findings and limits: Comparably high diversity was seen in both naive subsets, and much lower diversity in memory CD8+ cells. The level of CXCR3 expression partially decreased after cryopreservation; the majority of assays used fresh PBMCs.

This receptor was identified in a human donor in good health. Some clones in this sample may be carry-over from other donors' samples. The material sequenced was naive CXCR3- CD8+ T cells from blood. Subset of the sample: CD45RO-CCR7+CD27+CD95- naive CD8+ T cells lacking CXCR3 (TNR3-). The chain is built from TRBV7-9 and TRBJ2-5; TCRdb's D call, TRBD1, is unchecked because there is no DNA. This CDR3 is CASSLVGVRETQYF. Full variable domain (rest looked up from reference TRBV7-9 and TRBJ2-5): DTGVSQNPRHKITKRGQNVTFRCDPISEHNRLYWYRQTLGQGPEFLTYFQNEAQLEKSRLLSDRFSAERPKGSFSTLEIQRTEQGDSAMYLCASSLVGVRETQYFGPGTRLLVL.